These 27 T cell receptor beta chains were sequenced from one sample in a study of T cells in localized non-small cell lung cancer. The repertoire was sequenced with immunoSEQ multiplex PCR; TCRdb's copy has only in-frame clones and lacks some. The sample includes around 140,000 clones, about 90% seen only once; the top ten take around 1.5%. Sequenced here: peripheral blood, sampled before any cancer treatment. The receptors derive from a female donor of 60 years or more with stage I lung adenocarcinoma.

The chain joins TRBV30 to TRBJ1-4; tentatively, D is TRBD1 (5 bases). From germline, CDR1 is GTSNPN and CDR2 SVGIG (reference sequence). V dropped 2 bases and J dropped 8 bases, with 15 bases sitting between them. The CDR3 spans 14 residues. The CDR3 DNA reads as TGTGCCTGGAGTAGCGGGGGAGGAGGGGAAAAACTGTTTTTT. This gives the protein CAWSSGGGGEKLFF.

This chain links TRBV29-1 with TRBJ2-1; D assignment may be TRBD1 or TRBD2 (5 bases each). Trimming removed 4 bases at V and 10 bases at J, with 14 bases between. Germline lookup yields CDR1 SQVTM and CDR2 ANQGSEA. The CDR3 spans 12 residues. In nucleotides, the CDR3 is TGCAGCGTTGTATTGGGGGTGGACGAGCAGTTCTTC. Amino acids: CSVVLGVDEQFF.

CDR3 DNA sequence: TGTGCCAGCAGCCCCAGCGCCGTGAGTGAAAAACTGTTTTTT. This encodes CASSPSAVSEKLFF. J is TRBJ1-4 and V is TRBV7-9, with unresolved D. In germline, CDR1 is SEHNR, CDR2 FQNEAQ (reference sequence). The CDR3 sequence is 14 residues long. V lost 5 bases and J 7 bases, leaving 14 bases between the germline ends.

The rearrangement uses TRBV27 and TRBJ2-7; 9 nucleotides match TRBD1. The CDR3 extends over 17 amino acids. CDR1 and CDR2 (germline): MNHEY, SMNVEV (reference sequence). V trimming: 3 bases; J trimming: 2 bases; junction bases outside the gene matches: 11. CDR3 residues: CASSLSLPGQGAYEQYF. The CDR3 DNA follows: TGTGCCAGCAGTTTGAGCCTACCGGGACAGGGTGCCTACGAGCAGTACTTC.

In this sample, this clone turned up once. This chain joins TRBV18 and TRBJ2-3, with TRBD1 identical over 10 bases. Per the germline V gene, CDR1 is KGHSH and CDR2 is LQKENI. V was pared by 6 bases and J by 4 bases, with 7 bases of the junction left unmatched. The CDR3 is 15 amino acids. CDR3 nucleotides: TGTGCCAGCTCGTCACGACAGGGGGCGGCAGATACGCAGTATTTT. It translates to CASSSRQGAADTQYF.

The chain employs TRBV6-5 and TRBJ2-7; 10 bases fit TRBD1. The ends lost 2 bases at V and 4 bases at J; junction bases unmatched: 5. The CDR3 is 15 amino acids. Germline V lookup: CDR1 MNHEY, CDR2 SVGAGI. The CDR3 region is CASSYKDRGSYEQYF. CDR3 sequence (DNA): TGTGCCAGCAGTTACAAGGACAGGGGGTCATACGAGCAGTACTTC.

The CDR3 nucleotides read TGTGCCAGCAGGCTAGGATTCCGGACCTACGAGCAGTACTTC. It codes for CASRLGFRTYEQYF. The gene calls are TRBV11-2 and TRBJ2-7; no reliable D call. The V and J ends lost 6 bases and 2 bases respectively, with 14 bases between them. Germline V gives CDR1 SGHAT, CDR2 FQNNGV. There are 14 residues in the CDR3.

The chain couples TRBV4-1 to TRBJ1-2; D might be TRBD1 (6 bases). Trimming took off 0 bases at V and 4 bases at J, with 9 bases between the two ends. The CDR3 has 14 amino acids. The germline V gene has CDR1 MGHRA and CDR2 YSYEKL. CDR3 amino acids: CASSQEGHSYGYTF. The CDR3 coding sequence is TGCGCCAGCAGCCAAGAGGGACACAGCTATGGCTACACCTTC.

The DNA of the CDR3 is TGTGCCAGCAGTAAACCGCTCGGGCTCTCCCCCGAGCAGTACTTC. It is translated as CASSKPLGLSPEQYF. The chain uses TRBV28 and TRBJ2-7, with no clear D. This CDR3 comprises 15 residues. Trimming removed 5 bases from V and 6 bases from J, with 20 bases in between. The germline gives CDR1 MDHEN, CDR2 SYDVKM. The full variable domain, its missing parts supplied by reference TRBV28 and TRBJ2-7, is DVKVTQSSRYLVKRTGEKVFLECVQDMDHENMFWYRQDPGLGLRLIYFSYDVKMKEKGDIPEGYSVSREKKERFSLILESASTNQTSMYLCASSKPLGLSPEQYFGPGTRLTVT.

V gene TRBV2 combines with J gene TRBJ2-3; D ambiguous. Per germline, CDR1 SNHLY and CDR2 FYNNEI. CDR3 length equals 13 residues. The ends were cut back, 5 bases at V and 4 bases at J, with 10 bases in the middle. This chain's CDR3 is CASSPDSADTQYF. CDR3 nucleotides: TGTGCCAGCAGTCCCGACTCCGCAGATACGCAGTATTTT.

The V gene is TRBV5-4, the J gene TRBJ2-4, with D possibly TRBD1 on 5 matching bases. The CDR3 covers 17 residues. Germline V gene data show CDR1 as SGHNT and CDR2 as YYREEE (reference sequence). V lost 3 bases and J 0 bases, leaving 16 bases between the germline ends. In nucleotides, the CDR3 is TGTGCCAGCAGCTCCGACAGAGAAAAGCTAGCCAAAAACATTCAGTACTTC. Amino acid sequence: CASSSDREKLAKNIQYF.

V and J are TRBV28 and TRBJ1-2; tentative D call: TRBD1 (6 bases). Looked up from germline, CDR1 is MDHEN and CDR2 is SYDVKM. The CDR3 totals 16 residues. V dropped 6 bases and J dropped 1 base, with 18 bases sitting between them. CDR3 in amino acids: CASRPGGGTLNYGYTF. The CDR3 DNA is TGTGCCAGCAGGCCAGGCGGCGGGACACTTAACTATGGCTACACCTTC.

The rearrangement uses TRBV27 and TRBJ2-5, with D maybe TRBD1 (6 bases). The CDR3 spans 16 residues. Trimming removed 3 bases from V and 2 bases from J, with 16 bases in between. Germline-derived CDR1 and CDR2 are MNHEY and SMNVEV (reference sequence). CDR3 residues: CASSLGTGRRQETQYF. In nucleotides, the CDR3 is TGTGCCAGCAGTTTGGGTACAGGGCGCAGGCAAGAGACCCAGTACTTC.

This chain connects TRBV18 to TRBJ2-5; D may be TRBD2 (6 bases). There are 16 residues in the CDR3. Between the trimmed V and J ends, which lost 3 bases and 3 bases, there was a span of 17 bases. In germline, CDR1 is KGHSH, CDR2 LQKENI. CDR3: CASSPRNGGVEETQYF. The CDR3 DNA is TGTGCCAGCTCACCCAGAAATGGAGGGGTGGAAGAGACCCAGTACTTC.

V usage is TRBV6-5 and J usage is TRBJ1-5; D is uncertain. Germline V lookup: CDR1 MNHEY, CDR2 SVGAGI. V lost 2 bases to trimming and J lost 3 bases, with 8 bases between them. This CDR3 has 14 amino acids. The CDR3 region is CASSYEGTNQPQHF. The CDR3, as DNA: TGTGCCAGCAGTTACGAGGGTACCAATCAGCCCCAGCATTTT.

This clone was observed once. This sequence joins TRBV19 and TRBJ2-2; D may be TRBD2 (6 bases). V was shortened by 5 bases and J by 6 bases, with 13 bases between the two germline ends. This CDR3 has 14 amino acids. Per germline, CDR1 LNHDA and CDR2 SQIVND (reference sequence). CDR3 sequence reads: CASSGWSGSGELFF. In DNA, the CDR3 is TGTGCCAGTAGTGGCTGGAGCGGGTCCGGGGAGCTGTTTTTT. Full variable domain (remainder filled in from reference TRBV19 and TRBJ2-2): DGGITQSPKYLFRKEGQNVTLSCEQNLNHDAMYWYRQDPGQGLRLIYYSQIVNDFQKGDIAEGYSVSREKKESFPLTVTSAQKNPTAFYLCASSGWSGSGELFFGEGSRLTVL.

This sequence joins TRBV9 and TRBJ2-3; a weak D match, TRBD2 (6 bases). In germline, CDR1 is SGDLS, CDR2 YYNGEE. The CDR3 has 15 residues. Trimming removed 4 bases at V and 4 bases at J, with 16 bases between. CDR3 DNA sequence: TGTGCCAGCAGCCTAGTAGGTGCGGGGTCAGATACGCAGTATTTT. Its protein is CASSLVGAGSDTQYF.

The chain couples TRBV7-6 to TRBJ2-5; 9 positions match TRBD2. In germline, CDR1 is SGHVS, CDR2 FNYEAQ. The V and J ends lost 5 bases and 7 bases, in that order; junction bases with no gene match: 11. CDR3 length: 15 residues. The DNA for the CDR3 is TGTGCCAGCAGCCCTGGGACTAGCACACTTGGGACCCAGTACTTC. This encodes CASSPGTSTLGTQYF.

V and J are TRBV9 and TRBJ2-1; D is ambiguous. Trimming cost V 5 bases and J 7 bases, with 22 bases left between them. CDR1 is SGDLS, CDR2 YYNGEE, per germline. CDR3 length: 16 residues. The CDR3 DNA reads TGTGCCAGCAGTGCCCGGGCTTCGGGTTTTTTTAATGAGCAGTTCTTC. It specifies CASSARASGFFNEQFF.

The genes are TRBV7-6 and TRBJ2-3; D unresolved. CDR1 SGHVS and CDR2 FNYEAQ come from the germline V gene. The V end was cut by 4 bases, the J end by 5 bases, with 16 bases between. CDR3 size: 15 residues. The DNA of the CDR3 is TGTGCCAGCAGCTCCAACCACCTTAACGAAGATACGCAGTATTTT. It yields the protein CASSSNHLNEDTQYF.

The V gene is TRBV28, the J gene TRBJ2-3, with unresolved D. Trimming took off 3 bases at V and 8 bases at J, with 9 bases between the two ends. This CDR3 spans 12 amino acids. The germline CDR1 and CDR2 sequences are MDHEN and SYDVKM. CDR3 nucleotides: TGTGCCAGCAGTTTCCCCCTTACTACGCAGTATTTT. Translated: CASSFPLTTQYF.

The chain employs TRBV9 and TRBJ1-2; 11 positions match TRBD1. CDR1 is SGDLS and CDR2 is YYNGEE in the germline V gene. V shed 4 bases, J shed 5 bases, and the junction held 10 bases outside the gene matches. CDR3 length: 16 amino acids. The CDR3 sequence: CASSPRGGDRGYGYTF. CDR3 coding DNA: TGTGCCAGCAGCCCCCGGGGGGGGGACAGGGGGTATGGCTACACCTTC.

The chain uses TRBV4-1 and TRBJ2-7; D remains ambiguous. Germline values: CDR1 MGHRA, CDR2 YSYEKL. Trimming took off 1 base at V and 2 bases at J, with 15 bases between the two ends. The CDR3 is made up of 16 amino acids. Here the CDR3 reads CASSQVWVSHAYEQYF. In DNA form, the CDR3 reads TGCGCCAGCAGCCAAGTCTGGGTCAGTCATGCCTACGAGCAGTACTTC.

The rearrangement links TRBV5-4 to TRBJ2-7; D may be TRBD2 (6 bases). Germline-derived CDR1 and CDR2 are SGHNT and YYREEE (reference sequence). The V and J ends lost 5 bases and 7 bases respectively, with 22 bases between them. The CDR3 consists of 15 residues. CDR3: CASSRDPGLAPEQYF. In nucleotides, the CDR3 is TGTGCCAGCAGTCGGGATCCGGGACTCGCACCGGAGCAGTACTTC.

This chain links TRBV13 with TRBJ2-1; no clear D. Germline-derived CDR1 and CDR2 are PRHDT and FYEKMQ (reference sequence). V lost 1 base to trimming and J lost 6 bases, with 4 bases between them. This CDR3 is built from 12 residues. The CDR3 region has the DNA TGTGCCAGCAGCTTAGAGGGCAATGAGCAGTTCTTC. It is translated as CASSLEGNEQFF.

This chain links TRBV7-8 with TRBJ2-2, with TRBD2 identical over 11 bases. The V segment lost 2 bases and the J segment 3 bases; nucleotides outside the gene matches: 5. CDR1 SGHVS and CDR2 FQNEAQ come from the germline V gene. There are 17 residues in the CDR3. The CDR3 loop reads CASSLPRLAGHTGELFF. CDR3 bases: TGTGCCAGCAGCTTACCGAGACTAGCGGGACACACCGGGGAGCTGTTTTTT. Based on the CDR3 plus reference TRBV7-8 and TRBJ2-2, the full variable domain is GAGVSQSPRYKVAKRGQDVALRCDPISGHVSLFWYQQALGQGPEFLTYFQNEAQLDKSGLPSDRFFAERPEGSVSTLKIQRTQQEDSAVYLCASSLPRLAGHTGELFFGEGSRLTVL.

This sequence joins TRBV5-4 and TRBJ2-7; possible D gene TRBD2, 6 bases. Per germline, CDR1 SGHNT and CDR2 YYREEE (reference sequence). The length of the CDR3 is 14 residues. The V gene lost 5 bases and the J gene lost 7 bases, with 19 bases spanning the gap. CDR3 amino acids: CASSPGGPPREQYF. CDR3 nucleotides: TGTGCCAGCAGTCCCGGAGGGCCCCCCAGGGAGCAGTACTTC.